The 5 T cell receptor beta chains given below trace back to one sample, sequenced in a study of response to subunit inactivated influenza vaccine. TCRdb recomputed calls from the RT-PCR reads with MiXCR, one row per CDR3 protein. Seen here are 530,000 or so distinct CDR3 sequences, 12% to 15% observed once, and the top ten hold over 8.5%. Here the sequenced sample was PBMCs from blood, taken approximately 12 days after vaccination. These receptors all stem from a man aged 50 to 60 who received an inactivated influenza vaccine.

The genes are TRBV7-3 and TRBJ2-1; 8 positions match TRBD1. The germline V gene encodes CDR1 SGHTA and CDR2 FQGTGA. This CDR3 spans 13 amino acids. V lost 5 bases and J lost 9; bases outside the gene matches: 6. CDR3 residues: CASSKDRDGEQFF. CDR3 bases: TGTGCCAGCAGCAAGGACAGGGACGGTGAGCAGTTCTTC. The variable domain in full, completed from reference TRBV7-3 and TRBJ2-1, reads GAGVSQTPSNKVTEKGKYVELRCDPISGHTALYWYRQSLGQGPEFLIYFQGTGAADDSGLPNDRFFAVRPEGSVSTLKIQRTERGDSAVYLCASSKDRDGEQFFGPGTRLTVL.

This clonotype was found a few times. The CDR3, as DNA: TGTGCCAGCAGTTTATTTTCGTTTAGCTCCTACAATGAGCAGTTCTTC. Residues: CASSLFSFSSYNEQFF. The chain couples TRBV28 to TRBJ2-1; D gene uncertain. The germline CDR1 and CDR2 sequences are MDHEN and SYDVKM. This CDR3 region has 16 residues. The ends were cut back, 1 base at V and 0 bases at J, with 10 bases in the middle.

The CDR3 loop reads CASSSPGLAGGENTGELFF. CDR3 coding DNA: TGTGCCAGCAGCTCCCCGGGACTAGCGGGAGGGGAGAACACCGGGGAGCTGTTTTTT. The chain employs TRBV11-2 and TRBJ2-2; 16 nucleotides line up with TRBD2. Germline V gene sequence: CDR1 SGHAT, CDR2 FQNNGV. Trimming took 4 bases from V and 1 from J; bases not matched to a gene: 6. The CDR3 runs 19 residues. Combining the CDR3 with reference TRBV11-2 and TRBJ2-2 gives the whole variable domain EAGVAQSPRYKIIEKRQSVAFWCNPISGHATLYWYQQILGQGPKLLIQFQNNGVVDDSQLPKDRFSAERLKGVDSTLKIQPAKLEDSAVYLCASSSPGLAGGENTGELFFGEGSRLTVL.

This clonotype was detected a few times. The V gene is TRBV3-1, the J gene TRBJ2-2; 11 bases match TRBD2. Germline V lookup: CDR1 LGHDT, CDR2 YNNKEL (reference sequence). V trimming: 8 bases; J trimming: 1 base; junction bases outside the gene matches: 3. The CDR3 runs 15 residues. CDR3: CASLAGGMNTGELFF. The DNA of the CDR3 is TGTGCCAGCCTAGCGGGGGGCATGAACACCGGGGAGCTGTTTTTT.

This clonotype was seen at least ten times. The V gene is TRBV6-5, the J gene TRBJ1-6; tentative D call: TRBD1 (5 bases). Per the germline V gene, CDR1 is MNHEY and CDR2 is SVGAGI. The ends were cut back, 0 bases at V and 6 bases at J, with 6 bases in the middle. This CDR3 spans 14 amino acids. In DNA, the CDR3 is TGTGCCAGCAGTTACTCAGGGACTAATTCACCCCTCCACTTT. Translated: CASSYSGTNSPLHF.